Presented here are 20 T cell receptor beta chains from one specimen sequenced in a study of T cells in Graves' hyperthyroidism and ophthalmopathy. RNA transcripts served as the template for amplifying TCR beta CDR3 regions. HTBI primers were used for first-round RT-PCR of the TCR CDR3. TCRdb itself ran the multiplex PCR reads through MiXCR, one entry per CDR3 protein. The table includes 700,000 to 850,000 distinct CDR3 sequences, around a third detected once. Sequenced: blood. These receptors all stem from a woman between 40 and 55 years old with Graves' hyperthyroidism.

The sample holds a few counts of this clonotype. V usage is TRBV7-2 and J usage is TRBJ2-7, with D uncertain. Between the trimmed V and J ends, which lost 6 bases and 5 bases, there was a span of 14 bases. Germline CDR1 SGHTA, CDR2 FQGNSA. This CDR3 spans 13 amino acids. CDR3 protein: CASSFPARHEQYF. The DNA of the CDR3 is TGTGCCAGCAGTTTTCCGGCCCGCCACGAGCAGTACTTC.

This clonotype was counted many times. In DNA form, the CDR3 reads TGCAGCGTCCGGGGGGCAGAGTCGCAAGAGACCCAGTACTTC. Translating gives CSVRGAESQETQYF. The chain links TRBV29-1 to TRBJ2-5; a weak D match, TRBD2 (7 bases). The CDR3 sequence is 14 residues long. Trimming stripped 6 bases from V and 2 bases from J, with 16 bases between. Germline V lookup: CDR1 SQVTM, CDR2 ANQGSEA.

Concerning this clonotype: A much larger clone sits a single nucleotide away, making a read error possible. V is TRBV19 and J is TRBJ1-1, with D tentatively TRBD1 (6 bases). There are 14 residues in the CDR3. Germline loops: CDR1 LNHDA, CDR2 SQIVND (reference sequence). CDR3 in DNA: TGTGCCAGTAGCCCGGGACATGGGAACACTGAAGCTCTCTTT. Translating gives CASSPGHGNTEALF.

This clonotype was seen many times. The V call is TRBV7-9, the J call TRBJ2-5; 11 bases are a match to TRBD2. Germline V lookup: CDR1 SEHNR, CDR2 FQNEAQ (reference sequence). V was pared by 5 bases and J by 2 bases, with 4 bases of the junction left unmatched. The CDR3 is made up of 15 amino acids. The CDR3 coding sequence is TGTGCCAGCAGCAAGACTAGCGGGGCTCAAGAGACCCAGTACTTC. Residues: CASSKTSGAQETQYF. Supplemented by reference TRBV7-9 and TRBJ2-5, the full variable domain reads DTGVSQNPRHKITKRGQNVTFRCDPISEHNRLYWYRQTLGQGPEFLTYFQNEAQLEKSRLLSDRFSAERPKGSFSTLEIQRTEQGDSAMYLCASSKTSGAQETQYFGPGTRLLVL.

In its sample, this clonotype was seen many times. The V call is TRBV29-1, the J call TRBJ2-7, with D unresolved. CDR3 size: 14 residues. V shed 6 bases and J shed 6 bases, with 21 bases lying between them. CDR1 and CDR2 from the germline V gene are SQVTM and ANQGSEA. The CDR3 region is CSVGDQVIRGEQYF. The CDR3 DNA is TGCAGCGTCGGAGACCAGGTGATCAGAGGCGAGCAGTACTTC.

The chain is built from TRBV19 and TRBJ1-4; 11 nucleotides match TRBD1. This CDR3 region has 16 residues. Germline loops: CDR1 LNHDA, CDR2 SQIVND (reference sequence). V dropped 4 bases and J dropped 5; count of bases not matched to a gene: 6. DNA for the CDR3: TGTGCCAGTAGTAGGACCCGGGACAGGGGGAATGAAAAACTGTTTTTT. Its translation: CASSRTRDRGNEKLFF.

In regard to this clonotype: No conserved phenylalanine or tryptophan ends this CDR3, so it is likely a read error. No DNA is shown, since the ends of the CDR3 on it are uncertain; the CDR3 is the one TCRdb lists. V is TRBV20-1 and J is TRBJ1-2. Looked up from germline, CDR1 is DFQATT and CDR2 is SNEGSKA (reference sequence). Both ends counted, the CDR3 spans 14 residues. The CDR3 region is CSGSPLGRLYGYTC.

The chain recombines TRBV7-2 with TRBJ1-1, with D possibly TRBD1 on 5 matching bases. This CDR3 comprises 15 residues. From germline, CDR1 is SGHTA and CDR2 FQGNSA. V was shortened by 6 bases and J by 8 bases, with 22 bases between the two germline ends. The CDR3 protein is CASSQNIGAEGEAFF. In DNA, the CDR3 is TGTGCCAGCAGTCAAAACATCGGGGCAGAGGGAGAAGCTTTCTTT.

This clonotype was recorded many times. The rearrangement uses TRBV10-3 and TRBJ2-7, with D unclear. Trimming removed 4 bases at V and 2 bases at J, with 12 bases between. The CDR3 contains 14 residues. Germline assignment: CDR1 ENHRY and CDR2 SYGVKD. The CDR3 is CAISGGLRAYEQYF. The CDR3 bases are TGTGCCATCAGTGGAGGTCTGAGAGCCTACGAGCAGTACTTC.

The chain employs TRBV7-9 and TRBJ1-1; D possibly corresponds to TRBD1 (6 bases). The CDR3 has 14 amino acids. The V and J ends lost 5 bases and 3 bases respectively, with 13 bases between them. Germline-derived CDR1 and CDR2 are SEHNR and FQNEAQ (reference sequence). This chain's CDR3 is CASSQGGGDTEAFF. The CDR3 nucleotides are TGTGCCAGCAGCCAAGGGGGTGGGGACACTGAAGCTTTCTTT.

In its sample, this clonotype was seen a few times. The chain joins TRBV6-6 to TRBJ2-5, with 8 positions matching TRBD2. CDR1 and CDR2 (germline): MNHNY, SVGAGI (reference sequence). CDR3 size: 15 residues. V lost 8 bases and J lost 3; bases outside the gene matches: 11. The CDR3 reads CASHTGTRRKETQYF. The CDR3 DNA reads as TGTGCCAGCCACACGGGGACTAGGCGGAAAGAGACCCAGTACTTC.

This clonotype was counted at least ten times. The rearrangement joins TRBV20-1 to TRBJ2-7; no clear D gene. Germline V gene lookup returns CDR1 DFQATT and CDR2 SNEGSKA (reference sequence). The CDR3 covers 16 residues. The ends were cut back, 4 bases at V and 0 bases at J, with 19 bases in the middle. CDR3: CSAIPIRRSSSYEQYF. CDR3 sequence (DNA): TGCAGTGCTATCCCGATTAGGCGGTCAAGCTCCTACGAGCAGTACTTC.

CDR3 amino acids: CASASPGTANYGYTF. In DNA form, the CDR3 reads TGTGCTAGTGCCTCACCGGGGACAGCTAACTATGGCTACACCTTC. The V gene is TRBV12-5, the J gene TRBJ1-2; TRBD1 matches 7 bases. This CDR3 is built from 15 residues. The germline gives CDR1 LGHNT, CDR2 FRNRAP. J was trimmed by 0 bases and V by 7 bases; bases with no gene match: 8.

This chain connects TRBV19 to TRBJ1-5; 7 nucleotides align to TRBD1. CDR1 LNHDA and CDR2 SQIVND come from the germline V gene (reference sequence). J gave up 0 bases and V 3 bases, and 5 bases lay outside the gene matches. This CDR3 spans 16 amino acids. CDR3 protein: CASSIQGGSSNQPQHF. CDR3 DNA: TGTGCCAGTAGTATCCAGGGGGGTAGTAGCAATCAGCCCCAGCATTTT.

In its sample, this clonotype was seen many times. The chain combines TRBV20-1 with TRBJ2-5; 9 bases are shared with TRBD2. V lost 2 bases to trimming and J lost 5 bases; unmatched junction nucleotides: 6. Germline V gene sequence: CDR1 DFQATT, CDR2 SNEGSKA (reference sequence). This CDR3 has 14 amino acids. The CDR3, as DNA: TGCAGTGCTAGATGGGCGGCGGGGGGGGAGACCCAGTACTTC. It is translated as CSARWAAGGETQYF.

Worth noting for this clonotype: The junction shows a germline mismatch at one end, possibly a read error. The rearrangement joins TRBV7-3 to TRBJ2-2; possible D gene TRBD2, 5 bases. The CDR3 has 14 amino acids. Germline CDR1 reads SGHTA; CDR2 reads FQGTGA. This chain's CDR3 is CASSLGGYTGEPFF. CDR3 bases: TGTGCCAGCAGCTTAGGTGGTTACACCGGGGAGCCGTTTTTT. Together with reference TRBV7-3 and TRBJ2-2, the CDR3 gives the full variable domain: GAGVSQTPSNKVTEKGKYVELRCDPISGHTALYWYRQSLGQGPEFLIYFQGTGAADDSGLPNDRFFAVRPEGSVSTLKIQRTERGDSAVYLCASSLGGYTGEPFFGEGSRLTVL.

In nucleotides, the CDR3 is TGTGCCAGCAGACGAACAGGGGGAGAGACCCAGTACTTC. Its protein product is CASRRTGGETQYF. The V and J genes are TRBV28 and TRBJ2-5; 8 positions agree with TRBD1. The germline gives CDR1 MDHEN, CDR2 SYDVKM. With V trimmed by 6 bases and J by 4 bases, 4 bases remained unmatched. The CDR3 is made up of 13 amino acids.

CDR3 bases: TGCGCCAGCCAGGCATCACGCGGGGGAGATACGCAGTATTTT. The encoded protein is CASQASRGGDTQYF. The rearrangement joins TRBV10-1 to TRBJ2-3, with TRBD2 matching 7 bases. CDR1 and CDR2 from the germline V gene are WNHNN and SYGVQD (reference sequence). Trimming removed 8 bases from V and 5 bases from J; junction bases left unmatched: 10. The CDR3 covers 14 residues.

This clonotype was seen repeatedly, ten times or more. The CDR3, as DNA: TGCGCCAGCTCCCTAGGAGAGGGACGGGAAAAACTGTTTTTT. It is translated as CASSLGEGREKLFF. The V gene is TRBV10-2, the J gene TRBJ1-4; possible D gene TRBD1, 5 bases. CDR3 length equals 14 residues. Per the germline V gene, CDR1 is WSHSY and CDR2 is SAAADI. Trimming removed 8 bases at V and 8 bases at J, with 18 bases between.

The chain combines TRBV4-1 with TRBJ1-5; 7 nucleotides align to TRBD1. CDR1 is MGHRA, CDR2 YSYEKL, per germline. The CDR3 has 17 amino acids. V was pared by 0 bases and J by 7 bases, with 12 bases of the junction left unmatched. The CDR3 protein is CASSQDGPDRVQQPQHF. The CDR3 DNA reads as TGCGCCAGCAGCCAAGATGGCCCCGACAGGGTTCAGCAGCCCCAGCATTTT.